Following are 30 T cell receptor beta chains from one sample sequenced in a study of blood T cell repertoires in COVID-19. Sequenced by immunoSEQ multiplex PCR; TCRdb stores in-frame clones only, minus some. The table shows about 55,000 clones, with around 85% occurring only once. The source material was peripheral blood. The receptors were sampled from a human donor in a cohort sampled during active COVID-19.

CDR3 region: CASALGGTSFLDTQYF. In DNA form, the CDR3 reads TGTGCTAGTGCCCTGGGTGGGACTAGTTTTTTGGATACGCAGTATTTT. The chain joins TRBV12-5 to TRBJ2-3; 8 bases are shared with TRBD2. The CDR3 length is 16 residues. After removal of 7 bases from V and 6 bases from J, the junction contained 15 bases not matched to a gene. CDR1 is LGHNT and CDR2 is FRNRAP in the germline V gene.

This chain links TRBV7-9 with TRBJ1-2, with 7 bases aligning to TRBD1. With 0 bases clipped from V and 6 bases from J, the junction kept 4 bases outside the gene matches. CDR3 length equals 14 residues. Germline assignment: CDR1 SEHNR and CDR2 FQNEAQ (reference sequence). The CDR3 nucleotides read TGTGCCAGCAGCTTAGCGCGACAGGGACATGGCTACACCTTC. It yields the protein CASSLARQGHGYTF.

This chain connects TRBV5-8 to TRBJ2-7; D might be TRBD2 (6 bases). This CDR3 contains 11 residues. Trimming removed 7 bases from V and 3 bases from J, with 8 bases in between. Germline V gene data show CDR1 as SGHTS and CDR2 as YDEGEE. The CDR3: CASRRGYEQYF. In DNA form, the CDR3 reads TGTGCCAGCCGGAGGGGCTACGAGCAGTACTTC.

The rearrangement joins TRBV3-1 (or the pseudogene TRBV3-2) to TRBJ2-5; D ambiguous. The CDR3 has 11 residues. Germline V gene data show CDR1 as LGHDT and CDR2 as YNNKEL (reference sequence). The V end was cut by 2 bases, the J end by 5 bases, with 3 bases between. Written as DNA, the CDR3 is TGTGCCAGCAGCCAACTGGAGACCCAGTACTTC. It translates to CASSQLETQYF.

The genes are TRBV5-4 and TRBJ2-1; 7 bases are a match to TRBD2. CDR3 length: 16 residues. Germline V gene data show CDR1 as SGHNT and CDR2 as YYREEE (reference sequence). The V and J ends lost 1 base and 2 bases, in that order; junction bases with no gene match: 6. CDR3 in amino acids: CASSLRSGETYNEQFF. CDR3 DNA sequence: TGTGCCAGCAGCTTGAGAAGCGGGGAAACCTACAATGAGCAGTTCTTC.

The V call is TRBV15, the J call TRBJ2-1, with 7 bases lining up with TRBD2. Germline V gene lookup returns CDR1 LNHNV and CDR2 YYDKDF (reference sequence). The CDR3 length is 16 residues. The trim removed 0 bases at V and 7 bases at J, leaving 9 bases unmatched. Written as DNA, the CDR3 is TGTGCCACCAGCAGAGATCGAGGGAGGGCCGGTAATGAGCAGTTCTTC. As protein: CATSRDRGRAGNEQFF.

The chain has TRBV28 and TRBJ2-2; 15 nucleotides line up with TRBD2. J was trimmed by 5 bases and V by 3 bases; bases with no gene match: 7. Looked up from germline, CDR1 is MDHEN and CDR2 is SYDVKM. This CDR3 region has 18 residues. CDR3 residues: CASSFGTSGGPGTGELFF. The CDR3 coding sequence is TGTGCCAGCAGTTTTGGGACTAGCGGGGGGCCGGGAACCGGGGAGCTGTTTTTT.

The rearrangement joins TRBV7-3 to TRBJ2-1, with TRBD1 identical over 8 bases. V trimming: 1 base; J trimming: 8 bases; junction bases outside the gene matches: 7. CDR3 size: 15 residues. Germline CDR1 SGHTA, CDR2 FQGTGA. CDR3 amino acids: CASSLMRRGRDEQFF. DNA for the CDR3: TGTGCCAGCAGCTTAATGCGCAGGGGGCGCGATGAGCAGTTCTTC.

J is TRBJ1-6 and V is TRBV9; the D gene is possibly TRBD1 (5 bases). Per the germline V gene, CDR1 is SGDLS and CDR2 is YYNGEE. Trimming took off 4 bases at V and 9 bases at J, with 17 bases between the two ends. The CDR3 sequence is 15 residues long. The DNA of the CDR3 is TGTGCCAGCAGCCCGAGGATGCAGGGTGGTTCACCCCTCCACTTT. Translating gives CASSPRMQGGSPLHF.

This clone has only one observation. The rearrangement uses TRBV7-2 and TRBJ1-5; TRBD1 aligns across 7 bases. CDR1 SGHTA and CDR2 FQGNSA come from the germline V gene. CDR3 length: 14 amino acids. J gave up 4 bases and V 5 bases, and 5 bases lay outside the gene matches. This chain's CDR3 is CASSLGTANQPQHF. CDR3 coding DNA: TGTGCCAGCAGCCTGGGGACAGCGAATCAGCCCCAGCATTTT.

The chain recombines TRBV5-1 with TRBJ2-1; 14 bases match TRBD2. With 3 bases clipped from V and 13 bases from J, the junction kept 12 bases outside the gene matches. The CDR3 contains 16 residues. Germline V CDR1 and CDR2: SGHRS, YFSETQ. The CDR3 DNA follows: TGCGCCAGCAGCTCGCTCGGGACTAGCGGGAGATTCCTACAGTTCTTC. This translates into CASSSLGTSGRFLQFF.

V and J are TRBV5-6 and TRBJ2-2; 7 positions agree with TRBD1. The CDR3 sequence is 15 residues long. The V gene's germline CDR1 is SGHDT and CDR2 YYEEEE. The V and J ends lost 8 bases and 6 bases, in that order; junction bases with no gene match: 13. In nucleotides, the CDR3 is TGTGCCAGTCACTTACAGGGGATGATGTCCGGGGAGCTGTTTTTT. Its protein is CASHLQGMMSGELFF. The full variable domain, in which reference TRBV5-6 and TRBJ2-2 provide the parts outside the CDR3, is DAGVTQSPTHLIKTRGQQVTLRCSPKSGHDTVSWYQQALGQGPQFIFQYYEEEERQRGNFPDRFSGHQFPNYSSELNVNALLLGDSALYLCASHLQGMMSGELFFGEGSRLTVL.

The rearrangement uses TRBV30 and TRBJ2-1; TRBD2 might be the D (6 bases). CDR1 is GTSNPN, CDR2 SVGIG, per germline (reference sequence). The CDR3 is 17 residues long. V shed 7 bases and J shed 4 bases, with 26 bases lying between them. CDR3 in amino acids: CASSGGRGSRTYNEQFF. DNA of the CDR3: TGTGCCTCCTCTGGAGGGCGCGGCTCAAGAACTTACAATGAGCAGTTCTTC.

This chain connects TRBV7-9 to TRBJ2-3, with D uncertain. Germline V gene sequence: CDR1 SEHNR, CDR2 FQNEAQ (reference sequence). Trimming pared 1 base from V and 5 bases from J, leaving 13 bases between. CDR3 length: 15 residues. The CDR3 region has the DNA TGTGCCAGCAGCTTAGACCTCGGAGTTGGAGATACGCAGTATTTT. Protein product: CASSLDLGVGDTQYF.

The chain links TRBV18 to TRBJ1-1; 7 positions match TRBD1. The CDR3 covers 12 residues. CDR1 and CDR2 (germline): KGHSH, LQKENI. The trim removed 2 bases at V and 10 bases at J, leaving 4 bases unmatched. The chain's CDR3 is CASSPGQGGAFF. The CDR3 nucleotides are TGTGCCAGCTCACCAGGGCAGGGGGGAGCTTTCTTT.

The J gene is TRBJ2-2, the V gene TRBV10-3, with 7 nucleotides matching TRBD2. Trimming removed 4 bases from V and 4 bases from J; junction bases left unmatched: 0. This CDR3 has 13 residues. CDR1 ENHRY and CDR2 SYGVKD come from the germline V gene. As DNA, the CDR3 is TGTGCCATCAGTGGGACTAGCACCGGGGAGCTGTTTTTT. Protein sequence: CAISGTSTGELFF.

The J gene is TRBJ2-1, the V gene TRBV5-1, with 11 bases matching TRBD1. The germline V gene encodes CDR1 SGHRS and CDR2 YFSETQ. The CDR3 has 16 amino acids. The trim removed 0 bases at V and 8 bases at J, leaving 7 bases unmatched. CDR3: CASSLVPGQGEDEQFF. The CDR3 region has the DNA TGCGCCAGCAGCTTGGTCCCGGGACAGGGGGAAGATGAGCAGTTCTTC.

This clone was observed a few times. The rearrangement joins TRBV5-1 to TRBJ2-7; 8 nucleotides align to TRBD2. The CDR3 extends over 14 amino acids. V shed 4 bases, J shed 2 bases, and the junction held 5 bases outside the gene matches. Germline V gene data show CDR1 as SGHRS and CDR2 as YFSETQ. This CDR3 is CASSVTSGAYEQYF. The CDR3 nucleotides read TGCGCCAGCAGCGTAACTAGCGGAGCCTACGAGCAGTACTTC.

This clone was recorded a few times. This chain links TRBV18 with TRBJ2-2, with D possibly matching TRBD1 (6 bases). Germline V gives CDR1 KGHSH, CDR2 LQKENI. V was cut by 2 bases and J by 3 bases, with 25 bases left in between. The CDR3 is 20 amino acids. The chain's CDR3 is CASSPEVLQGQSTDTGELFF. CDR3 coding DNA: TGTGCCAGCTCACCAGAGGTCCTGCAGGGACAATCTACTGACACCGGGGAGCTGTTTTTT.

The count of this clone is one. The chain uses TRBV7-2 and TRBJ2-1, with 12 bases identical to TRBD2. In germline, CDR1 is SGHTA, CDR2 FQGNSA. CDR3 length: 15 amino acids. The trim removed 6 bases at V and 7 bases at J, leaving 7 bases unmatched. CDR3 sequence reads: CASSTGLAGFNEQFF. The CDR3 coding sequence is TGTGCCAGCAGTACCGGACTAGCGGGATTTAATGAGCAGTTCTTC.

This clone has a handful of counts. V usage is TRBV6-5 and J usage is TRBJ1-1; D is possibly TRBD1 (5 bases). This CDR3 has 14 residues. From germline, CDR1 is MNHEY and CDR2 SVGAGI. V lost 6 bases, J lost 1 base, and 12 bases lay in between. The CDR3 DNA is TGTGCCAGCAGCCTCAGGGCTACGAACACTGAAGCTTTCTTT. Translating it yields CASSLRATNTEAFF.

The chain carries TRBV27 and TRBJ2-1, with 14 bases identical to TRBD2. CDR3 size: 16 residues. Per germline, CDR1 MNHEY and CDR2 SMNVEV (reference sequence). The J segment lost 7 bases and the V segment lost 7 bases, leaving 9 bases of the junction unmatched. CDR3 bases: TGTGCCAGCACCCCCTTGACTAGCGGGAGGGGAAATGAGCAGTTCTTC. It translates to CASTPLTSGRGNEQFF.

CDR3 sequence reads: CASSSLGQGASEKLFF. Here the CDR3 DNA reads TGTGCCAGCAGTTCCTTGGGACAGGGGGCTAGTGAAAAACTGTTTTTT. The chain uses TRBV27 and TRBJ1-4; TRBD1 matches 12 bases. Per the germline V gene, CDR1 is MNHEY and CDR2 is SMNVEV (reference sequence). CDR3 length: 16 residues. The J segment lost 7 bases and the V segment lost 4 bases, leaving 7 bases of the junction unmatched.

This sequence joins TRBV11-2 and TRBJ2-5; perhaps TRBD2 as D (5 bases). The CDR3 totals 15 residues. V lost 1 base and J 2 bases, leaving 11 bases between the germline ends. The germline V gene has CDR1 SGHAT and CDR2 FQNNGV. CDR3 loop: CASSLGRLPQETQYF. CDR3 bases: TGTGCCAGCAGCTTAGGGCGACTACCTCAAGAGACCCAGTACTTC.

The V call is TRBV6-5, the J call TRBJ1-2; D possibly corresponds to TRBD1 (6 bases). V shed 4 bases and J shed 8 bases, with 20 bases lying between them. Germline V gene sequence: CDR1 MNHEY, CDR2 SVGAGI. The CDR3 loop spans 15 amino acids. This CDR3 is CASSSQEAGVGGYTF. In DNA, the CDR3 is TGTGCCAGCAGTTCTCAAGAGGCAGGGGTAGGAGGCTACACCTTC.

This chain links TRBV3-1 (or the pseudogene TRBV3-2) with TRBJ2-3; TRBD1 aligns across 7 bases. The CDR3 consists of 17 residues. With V trimmed by 1 base and J by 2 bases, 9 bases remained unmatched. Per the germline V gene, CDR1 is LGHDT and CDR2 is YNNKEL (reference sequence). CDR3 protein: CASSQGEPGQYTDTQYF. The DNA of the CDR3 is TGTGCCAGCAGCCAAGGCGAACCGGGACAGTACACAGATACGCAGTATTTT.

V gene TRBV4-1 combines with J gene TRBJ2-7; weak D call: TRBD1 (5 bases). The CDR3 spans 16 residues. Germline-derived CDR1 and CDR2 are MGHRA and YSYEKL. Trimming took 0 bases from V and 4 from J, leaving 16 bases between them. As DNA, the CDR3 is TGCGCCAGCAGCCAAGACGCGCCTGGGGCACGATACGAGCAGTACTTC. Translation gives CASSQDAPGARYEQYF.

This rearrangement joins TRBV20-1 to TRBJ2-7; 14 nucleotides agree with TRBD2. The ends lost 3 bases at V and 1 base at J; junction bases unmatched: 8. Germline V gives CDR1 DFQATT, CDR2 SNEGSKA (reference sequence). This CDR3 is 17 amino acids long. Written as DNA, the CDR3 is TGCAGTGCTAGTCCGACTAGCGGGAGGGCCTGGTCCTACGAGCAGTACTTC. Protein sequence: CSASPTSGRAWSYEQYF.

The J gene is TRBJ1-6, the V gene TRBV20-1, with D unresolved. The V end was cut by 3 bases, the J end by 7 bases, with 13 bases between. The CDR3 contains 14 residues. CDR1 is DFQATT and CDR2 is SNEGSKA in the germline V gene (reference sequence). CDR3 nucleotide sequence: TGCAGTGCTAGTATATTCGGAGGGAATTCACCCCTCCACTTT. This codes for CSASIFGGNSPLHF.

The rearrangement links TRBV19 to TRBJ2-3; 9 bases are a match to TRBD1. The J segment lost 3 bases and the V segment lost 6 bases, leaving 7 bases of the junction unmatched. The CDR3 is 15 residues long. Germline CDR1 reads LNHDA; CDR2 reads SQIVND (reference sequence). The CDR3 coding sequence is TGTGCCAGTAGGCGCCCGGGACAGGGTACAGATACGCAGTATTTT. It yields the protein CASRRPGQGTDTQYF.